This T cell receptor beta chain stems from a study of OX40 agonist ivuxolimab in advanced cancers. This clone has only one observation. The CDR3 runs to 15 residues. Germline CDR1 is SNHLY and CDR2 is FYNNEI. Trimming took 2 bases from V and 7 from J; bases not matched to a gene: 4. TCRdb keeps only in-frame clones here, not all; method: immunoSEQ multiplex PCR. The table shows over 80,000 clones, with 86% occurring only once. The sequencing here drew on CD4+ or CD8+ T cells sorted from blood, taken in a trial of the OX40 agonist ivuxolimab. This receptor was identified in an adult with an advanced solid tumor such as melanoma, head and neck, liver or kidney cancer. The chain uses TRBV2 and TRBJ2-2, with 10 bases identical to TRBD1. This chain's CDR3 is CASSEQGQGIGELFF. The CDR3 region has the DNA TGTGCCAGCAGTGAACAGGGACAGGGGATCGGGGAGCTGTTTTTT.